The 21 T cell receptor beta chains presented below share a single source sample, sequenced in a study of OX40 agonist ivuxolimab in advanced cancers. The protocol was immunoSEQ multiplex PCR, while the TCRdb copy is restricted to in-frame clones and leaves out a portion. The table records 100,000 or so clones, around nine tenths of them present only once. Sequencing was performed on CD4+ or CD8+ T cells sorted from blood, taken in a trial of the OX40 agonist ivuxolimab. Receptors originate from an adult with an advanced solid tumor such as melanoma, head and neck, liver or kidney cancer.

The CDR3 sequence: CASSLPAGTANEQYF. The CDR3 bases are TGTGCCAGCAGTTTACCTGCCGGGACAGCGAACGAGCAGTACTTC. The chain recombines TRBV28 with TRBJ2-7; 7 bases agree with TRBD1. V was pared by 2 bases and J by 5 bases, with 9 bases of the junction left unmatched. The CDR3 spans 15 residues. Germline V CDR1 and CDR2: MDHEN, SYDVKM.

The table lists this clone with a count of one. The chain is built from TRBV6-1 and TRBJ2-5; D is uncertain. CDR1 is MNHNS, CDR2 SASEGT, per germline. The V end lost 6 bases, the J end lost 1 base, and 9 bases lay between the germline ends. CDR3 length equals 13 residues. DNA for the CDR3: TGTGCCAGCAGGCCGATCTCCCAAGAGACCCAGTACTTC. Translated: CASRPISQETQYF.

The chain recombines TRBV29-1 with TRBJ2-5; 10 nucleotides agree with TRBD2. This CDR3 is built from 14 residues. Germline V CDR1 and CDR2: SQVTM, ANQGSEA. V shed 7 bases and J 2 bases; nucleotides not matched to a gene: 7. CDR3 DNA: TGCAGCGGGATTCCGGGACTAGCGCAAGAGACCCAGTACTTC. Encoded protein: CSGIPGLAQETQYF.

The V and J genes are TRBV29-1 and TRBJ1-4; D ambiguous. From germline, CDR1 is SQVTM and CDR2 ANQGSEA. Between the trimmed V and J ends, which lost 7 bases and 8 bases, there was a span of 23 bases. This CDR3 region has 15 residues. CDR3 sequence: CSALPDSGSGEKLFF. As DNA, the CDR3 is TGCAGCGCCCTCCCAGACTCCGGGAGTGGGGAAAAACTGTTTTTT.

The chain recombines TRBV18 with TRBJ2-1; possibly TRBD2 for D (5 bases). From germline, CDR1 is KGHSH and CDR2 LQKENI. The V end lost 6 bases, the J end lost 6 bases, and 15 bases lay between the germline ends. The CDR3 runs 14 residues. CDR3 loop: CASSAGRGINEQFF. The CDR3 nucleotides are TGTGCCAGCTCCGCAGGACGAGGGATCAATGAGCAGTTCTTC. Using reference TRBV18 and TRBJ2-1 for the parts outside the CDR3, the full variable domain is NAGVMQNPRHLVRRRGQEARLRCSPMKGHSHVYWYRQLPEEGLKFMVYLQKENIIDESGMPKERFSAEFPKEGPSILRIQQVVRGDSAAYFCASSAGRGINEQFFGPGTRLTVL.

The chain links TRBV7-9 to TRBJ1-2, with 8 bases fitting TRBD1. The CDR3 covers 14 residues. J lost 7 bases, V lost 5 bases, and 9 bases had no gene match. Germline V CDR1 and CDR2: SEHNR, FQNEAQ (reference sequence). The CDR3 DNA reads as TGTGCCAGCAGCAGAGGACAGGGCGAGGTTGGCTACACCTTC. Its translation: CASSRGQGEVGYTF.

This clone was seen only once. The chain uses TRBV29-1 and TRBJ2-7, with 8 bases aligning to TRBD1. The length of the CDR3 is 11 residues. V was pared by 7 bases and J by 6 bases, with 5 bases of the junction left unmatched. The germline V gene encodes CDR1 SQVTM and CDR2 ANQGSEA. The CDR3 sequence: CSEDTGGEQYV. CDR3 nucleotide sequence: TGCAGCGAGGATACAGGGGGCGAGCAGTACGTC.

J is TRBJ1-4 and V is TRBV5-4, with D unclear. V was shortened by 0 bases and J by 8 bases, with 14 bases between the two germline ends. The CDR3 loop spans 15 amino acids. Germline-derived CDR1 and CDR2 are SGHNT and YYREEE (reference sequence). Here the CDR3 reads CASSLGAQNREKLFF. The DNA of the CDR3 is TGTGCCAGCAGCTTGGGGGCCCAGAACCGCGAAAAACTGTTTTTT.

The chain has TRBV11-2 and TRBJ2-7; possible D gene TRBD1, 5 bases. The germline CDR1 and CDR2 sequences are SGHAT and FQNNGV. Trimming removed 3 bases at V and 4 bases at J, with 19 bases between. The CDR3 length is 16 residues. The CDR3 nucleotides are TGTGCCAGCAGCTTGGGTGGGGCAGGATTGATATACGAGCAGTACTTC. It encodes CASSLGGAGLIYEQYF.

This clone was recorded once. CDR3 residues: CASSSHSGKETQYF. Here the CDR3 DNA reads TGTGCCAGCAGTTCTCACAGCGGGAAAGAGACCCAGTACTTC. The rearrangement links TRBV6-5 to TRBJ2-5, with TRBD2 matching 7 bases. This CDR3 is built from 14 residues. The ends lost 4 bases at V and 3 bases at J; junction bases unmatched: 5. CDR1 and CDR2 (germline): MNHEY, SVGAGI.

V gene TRBV6-5 combines with J gene TRBJ2-3; 13 bases match TRBD2. This CDR3 spans 14 amino acids. J gave up 13 bases and V 10 bases, and 14 bases lay outside the gene matches. Looked up from germline, CDR1 is MNHEY and CDR2 is SVGAGI. As DNA, the CDR3 is TGTGCCACCCAACCCGGACTAGCGGGGGCCCGCGAGTATTTT. This gives the protein CATQPGLAGAREYF.

V gene TRBV5-6 combines with J gene TRBJ1-2; D unresolved. The germline V and J ends were trimmed by 4 bases and 8 bases, with 12 bases remaining between them. CDR3 length: 12 residues. Germline V gene lookup returns CDR1 SGHDT and CDR2 YYEEEE. CDR3 nucleotides: TGTGCCAGCAGCCTGGCAGGCTACGGCTACACCTTC. Its translation: CASSLAGYGYTF.

The V and J genes are TRBV27 and TRBJ1-2; TRBD1 might be the D (6 bases). Per the germline V gene, CDR1 is MNHEY and CDR2 is SMNVEV (reference sequence). Trimming pared 6 bases from V and 8 bases from J, leaving 16 bases between. CDR3 length equals 13 residues. DNA of the CDR3: TGTGCCAGCAGCGGACAGCCTTTCGGGGGCTACACCTTC. Its translation: CASSGQPFGGYTF.

This clone was detected only a few times. The rearrangement uses TRBV5-1 and TRBJ2-7, with 11 positions matching TRBD2. The V gene's germline CDR1 is SGHRS and CDR2 YFSETQ. V gave up 4 bases and J gave up 4 bases; unmatched junction bases: 7. This CDR3 has 15 amino acids. CDR3 loop: CASSPGTSGPYEQYV. The CDR3 nucleotides are TGCGCCAGCAGCCCCGGGACTAGCGGCCCATACGAGCAGTACGTC.

The CDR3 loop reads CAISKDRGNQPQHF. CDR3 coding DNA: TGTGCCATCTCCAAGGACAGGGGCAATCAGCCCCAGCATTTT. The gene calls are TRBV6-1 and TRBJ1-5, with 8 bases identical to TRBD1. The CDR3 extends over 14 amino acids. The germline CDR1 and CDR2 sequences are MNHNS and SASEGT. The V gene end was trimmed by 10 bases and the J gene end by 2 bases; junction bases not matched to a gene: 7.

The chain carries TRBV7-2 and TRBJ1-1; 7 bases line up with TRBD1. V dropped 3 bases and J dropped 3; count of bases not matched to a gene: 7. The CDR3 length is 15 residues. CDR1 is SGHTA, CDR2 FQGNSA, per germline. The CDR3 DNA follows: TGTGCCAGCAGCTTCTGGCGACAGGGATACACTGAAGCTTTCTTT. It is translated as CASSFWRQGYTEAFF.

The V and J genes are TRBV2 and TRBJ1-1, with D possibly being TRBD1 (6 bases). The CDR3 totals 12 residues. V lost 8 bases to trimming and J lost 8 bases, with 15 bases between them. Germline V gene sequence: CDR1 SNHLY, CDR2 FYNNEI. CDR3 bases: TGTGCCAGCGGCTTCCGGGACATAGAAGCTTTCTTT. Translated, it gives CASGFRDIEAFF.

The V gene is TRBV6-6, the J gene TRBJ1-2; D is ambiguous. The V gene's germline CDR1 is MNHNY and CDR2 SVGAGI (reference sequence). Deletions cut 7 bases from V and 4 bases from J, with 10 bases between. The CDR3 spans 12 residues. The CDR3 region has the DNA TGTGCCAGCACCGAAGACCGCTATGGCTACACCTTC. Protein sequence: CASTEDRYGYTF.

The chain links TRBV20-1 to TRBJ1-1, with 7 bases aligning to TRBD1. V lost 6 bases and J lost 10; bases outside the gene matches: 8. The CDR3 sequence is 11 residues long. Germline lookup yields CDR1 DFQATT and CDR2 SNEGSKA (reference sequence). The CDR3 DNA sequence: TGCAGTGCCCTAGGGGGCCTCGGAGCTTTCTTT. This translates into CSALGGLGAFF.

This sequence joins TRBV18 and TRBJ2-5; 7 bases align to TRBD1. V was clipped by 0 bases and J by 2 bases; unmatched bases: 6. CDR1 is KGHSH and CDR2 is LQKENI in the germline V gene. The CDR3 is 16 residues long. CDR3 nucleotides: TGTGCCAGCTCACCACCCCCCAACAGGGGTCAAGAGACCCAGTACTTC. Translated: CASSPPPNRGQETQYF.

V is TRBV6-5 and J is TRBJ1-2; D may be TRBD1 (5 bases). Germline V gene sequence: CDR1 MNHEY, CDR2 SVGAGI. The CDR3 is 14 residues long. V gave up 7 bases and J gave up 0 bases, with 12 bases separating them. The CDR3 is CASNGGAPNYGYTF. The CDR3 region has the DNA TGTGCCAGCAATGGGGGTGCTCCTAACTATGGCTACACCTTC.